This TCR beta chain is drawn from a study of blood T cell repertoires in COVID-19. Study-level background: Collection of acute and convalescent COVID-19 samples took place in the United States, Italy and Spain. Sources were T cells, B-cell-depleted T cells, or PBMCs; the material itself was cDNA or gDNA.

V was cut by 4 bases and J by 6 bases, with 6 bases left in between. The CDR3 sequence is 12 residues long. Germline V gene data show CDR1 as MNHEY and CDR2 as SVGAGI. Source study methods: Amplifying reference gene primers gave estimates of nucleated cell counts. Generated by immunoSEQ multiplex PCR, the TCRdb table keeps only in-frame clones and is missing some. V and J calls and clone size come straight from that table; D and trimming were deduced from the DNA. The repertoire holds some 100,000 clones, with about 85% as singletons. The receptor was derived from a woman aged 70-85 years with active or convalescent COVID-19. The chain has TRBV6-5 and TRBJ1-4; weak D call: TRBD1 (6 bases). The sample taken for sequencing was peripheral blood. CDR3 amino acids: CASSWGHEKLFF. The CDR3 region has the DNA TGTGCCAGCAGTTGGGGGCATGAAAAACTGTTTTTT.